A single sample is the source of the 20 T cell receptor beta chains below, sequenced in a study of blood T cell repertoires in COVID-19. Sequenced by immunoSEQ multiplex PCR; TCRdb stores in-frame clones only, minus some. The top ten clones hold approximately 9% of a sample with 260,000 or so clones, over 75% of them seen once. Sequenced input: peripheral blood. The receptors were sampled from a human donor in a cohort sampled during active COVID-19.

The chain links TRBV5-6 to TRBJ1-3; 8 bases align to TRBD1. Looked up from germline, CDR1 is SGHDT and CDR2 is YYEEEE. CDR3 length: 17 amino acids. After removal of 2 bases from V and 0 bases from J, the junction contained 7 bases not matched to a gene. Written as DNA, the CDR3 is TGTGCCAGCAGCTTCCCACAGGGGGTGCTCTCTGGAAACACCATATATTTT. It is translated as CASSFPQGVLSGNTIYF.

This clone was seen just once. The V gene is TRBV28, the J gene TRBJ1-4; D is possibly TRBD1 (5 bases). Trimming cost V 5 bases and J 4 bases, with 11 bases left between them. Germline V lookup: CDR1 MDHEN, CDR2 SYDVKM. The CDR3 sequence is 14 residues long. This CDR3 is CASSRGLRNEKLFF. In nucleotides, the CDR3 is TGTGCCAGCAGTCGGGGACTCCGTAATGAAAAACTGTTTTTT.

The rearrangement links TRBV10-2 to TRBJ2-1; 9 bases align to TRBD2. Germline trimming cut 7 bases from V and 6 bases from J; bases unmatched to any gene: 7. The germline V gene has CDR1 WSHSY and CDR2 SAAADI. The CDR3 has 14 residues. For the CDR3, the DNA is TGCGCCAGCAAGAAGCGGGGGGACCCCAATGAGCAGTTCTTC. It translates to CASKKRGDPNEQFF.

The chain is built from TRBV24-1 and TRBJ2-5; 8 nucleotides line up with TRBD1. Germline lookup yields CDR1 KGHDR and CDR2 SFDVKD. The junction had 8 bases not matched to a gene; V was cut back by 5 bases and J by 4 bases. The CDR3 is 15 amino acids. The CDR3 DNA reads TGTGCCACCAGTGCAGGGGGCCTCCCCGCAGAGACCCAGTACTTC. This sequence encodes CATSAGGLPAETQYF.

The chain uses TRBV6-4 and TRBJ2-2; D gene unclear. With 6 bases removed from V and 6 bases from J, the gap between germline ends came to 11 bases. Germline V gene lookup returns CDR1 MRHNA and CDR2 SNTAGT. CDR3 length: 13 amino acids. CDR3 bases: TGTGCCAGCAGGGCCCCAGGCCCCGGGGAGCTGTTTTTT. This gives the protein CASRAPGPGELFF.

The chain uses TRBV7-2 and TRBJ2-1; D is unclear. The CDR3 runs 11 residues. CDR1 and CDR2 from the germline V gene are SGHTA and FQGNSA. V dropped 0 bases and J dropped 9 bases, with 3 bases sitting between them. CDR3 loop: CASSLALEQFF. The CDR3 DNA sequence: TGTGCCAGCAGCTTAGCACTTGAGCAGTTCTTC.

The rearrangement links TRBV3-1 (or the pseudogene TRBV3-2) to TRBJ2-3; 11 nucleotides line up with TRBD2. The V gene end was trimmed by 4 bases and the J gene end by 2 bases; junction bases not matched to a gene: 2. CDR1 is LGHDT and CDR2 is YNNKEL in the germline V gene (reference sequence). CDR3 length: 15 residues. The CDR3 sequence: CASSRSGGATDTQYF. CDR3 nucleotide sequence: TGTGCCAGCAGCCGTAGCGGGGGGGCCACAGATACGCAGTATTTT.

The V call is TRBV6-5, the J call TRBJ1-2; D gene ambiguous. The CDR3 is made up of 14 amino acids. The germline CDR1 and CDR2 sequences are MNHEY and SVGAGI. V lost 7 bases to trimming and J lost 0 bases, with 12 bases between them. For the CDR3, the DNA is TGTGCCAGCAACGCTGGCAGGTCTAACTATGGCTACACCTTC. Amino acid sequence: CASNAGRSNYGYTF.

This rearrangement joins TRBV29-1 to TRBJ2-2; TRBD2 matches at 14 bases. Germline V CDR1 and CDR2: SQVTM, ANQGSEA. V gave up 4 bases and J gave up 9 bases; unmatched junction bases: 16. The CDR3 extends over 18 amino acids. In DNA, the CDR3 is TGCAGCGTTGTAGGGGATGGAGGGACTAGCGGGAGTGGCAGGGAGCTGTTTTTT. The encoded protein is CSVVGDGGTSGSGRELFF.

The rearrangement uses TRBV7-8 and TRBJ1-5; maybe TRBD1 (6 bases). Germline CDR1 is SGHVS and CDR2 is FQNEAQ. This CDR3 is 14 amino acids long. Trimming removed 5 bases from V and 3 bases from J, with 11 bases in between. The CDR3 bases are TGTGCCAGCAGCCGAGACAGGTCCAATCAGCCCCAGCATTTT. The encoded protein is CASSRDRSNQPQHF.

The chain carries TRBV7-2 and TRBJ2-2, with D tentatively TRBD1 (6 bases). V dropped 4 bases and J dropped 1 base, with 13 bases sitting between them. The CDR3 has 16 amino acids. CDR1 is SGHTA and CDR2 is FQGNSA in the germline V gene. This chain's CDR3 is CASSSQGLMNTGELFF. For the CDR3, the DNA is TGTGCCAGCAGCTCCCAGGGGCTTATGAACACCGGGGAGCTGTTTTTT.

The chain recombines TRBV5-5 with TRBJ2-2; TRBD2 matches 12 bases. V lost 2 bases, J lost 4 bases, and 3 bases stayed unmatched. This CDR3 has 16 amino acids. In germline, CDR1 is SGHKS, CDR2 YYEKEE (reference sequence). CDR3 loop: CASSLATSGSTGELFF. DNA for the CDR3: TGTGCCAGCAGCTTAGCGACTAGCGGGAGCACCGGGGAGCTGTTTTTT.

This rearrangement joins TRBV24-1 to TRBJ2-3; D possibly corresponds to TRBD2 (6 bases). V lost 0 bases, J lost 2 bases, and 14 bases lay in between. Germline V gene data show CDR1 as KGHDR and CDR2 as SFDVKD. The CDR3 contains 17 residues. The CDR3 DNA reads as TGTGCCACCAGTGATTTGGGTAAGCGGGCTCACACAGATACGCAGTATTTT. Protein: CATSDLGKRAHTDTQYF.

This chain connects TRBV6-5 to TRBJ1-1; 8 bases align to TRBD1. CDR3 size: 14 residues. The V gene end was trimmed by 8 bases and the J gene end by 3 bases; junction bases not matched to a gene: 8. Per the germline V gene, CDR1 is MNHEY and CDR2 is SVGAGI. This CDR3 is CASLVETGDTEAFF. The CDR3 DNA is TGTGCCAGCCTTGTTGAGACAGGGGACACTGAAGCTTTCTTT.

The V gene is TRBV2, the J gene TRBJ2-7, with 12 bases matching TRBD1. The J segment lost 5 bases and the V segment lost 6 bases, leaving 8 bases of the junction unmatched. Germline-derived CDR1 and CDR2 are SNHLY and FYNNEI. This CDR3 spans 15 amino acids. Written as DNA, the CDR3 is TGTGCCAGCAGATACCGGGACAGGGGGCAGAACGAGCAGTACTTC. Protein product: CASRYRDRGQNEQYF.

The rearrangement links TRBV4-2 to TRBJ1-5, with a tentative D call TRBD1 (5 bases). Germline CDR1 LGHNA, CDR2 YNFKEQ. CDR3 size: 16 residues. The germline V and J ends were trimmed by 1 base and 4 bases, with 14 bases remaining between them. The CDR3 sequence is CASSQGVGLRNQPQHF. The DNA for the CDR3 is TGTGCCAGCAGCCAAGGGGTGGGGCTCCGTAATCAGCCCCAGCATTTT.

CDR3 sequence reads: CASSLEYEQYF. As DNA, the CDR3 is TGTGCCAGCAGCTTGGAGTACGAGCAGTACTTC. The rearrangement links TRBV7-9 to TRBJ2-7; D not resolved. The CDR3 spans 11 residues. V was trimmed by 3 bases and J by 4 bases, leaving 4 bases between them. Per the germline V gene, CDR1 is SEHNR and CDR2 is FQNEAQ (reference sequence).

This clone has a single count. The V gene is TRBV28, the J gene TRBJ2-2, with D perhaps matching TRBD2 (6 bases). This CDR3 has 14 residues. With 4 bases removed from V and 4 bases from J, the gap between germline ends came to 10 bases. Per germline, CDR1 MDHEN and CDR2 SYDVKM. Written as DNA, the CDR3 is TGTGCCAGCAGTTCACCTAGCGTCACCGGGGAGCTGTTTTTT. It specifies CASSSPSVTGELFF.

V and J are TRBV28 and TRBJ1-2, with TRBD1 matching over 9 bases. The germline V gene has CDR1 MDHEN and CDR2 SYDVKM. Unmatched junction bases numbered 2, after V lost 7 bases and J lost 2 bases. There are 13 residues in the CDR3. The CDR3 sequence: CASTDRGNYGYTF. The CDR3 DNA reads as TGTGCCAGCACCGACAGGGGGAACTATGGCTACACCTTC.

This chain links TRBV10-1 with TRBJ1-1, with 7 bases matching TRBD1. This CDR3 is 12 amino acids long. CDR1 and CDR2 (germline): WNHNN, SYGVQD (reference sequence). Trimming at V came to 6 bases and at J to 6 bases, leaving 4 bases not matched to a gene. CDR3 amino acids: CASRSGTAEAFF. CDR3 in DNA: TGCGCCAGCAGGTCCGGGACAGCTGAAGCTTTCTTT.